Presented here are 15 T cell receptor beta chains from one specimen sequenced in a study of blood T cell repertoires in COVID-19. Repertoires were generated with immunoSEQ multiplex PCR, while TCRdb's copy carries only in-frame clones and drops some. In the table there are 84,000 or so clones, 85% of which are singletons. Sequencing was done on a sample of peripheral blood. Receptors originate from a woman in her 70s with active or convalescent COVID-19.

V is TRBV7-9 and J is TRBJ2-3; 10 nucleotides line up with TRBD1. The CDR3 extends over 16 amino acids. Germline V gives CDR1 SEHNR, CDR2 FQNEAQ (reference sequence). The junction had 5 bases not matched to a gene; V was cut back by 3 bases and J by 2 bases. As DNA, the CDR3 is TGTGCCAGCAGCTTTACGACAGGGGGCGTCACAGATACGCAGTATTTT. Translated: CASSFTTGGVTDTQYF. The variable domain in full, completed from reference TRBV7-9 and TRBJ2-3, reads DTGVSQNPRHKITKRGQNVTFRCDPISEHNRLYWYRQTLGQGPEFLTYFQNEAQLEKSRLLSDRFSAERPKGSFSTLEIQRTEQGDSAMYLCASSFTTGGVTDTQYFGPGTRLTVL.

This clone appeared a few times. The V gene is TRBV6-2 or TRBV6-3, the J gene TRBJ1-1; D might be TRBD1 (5 bases). Germline V CDR1 and CDR2: MNHEY, SVGEGT. V lost 0 bases to trimming and J lost 10 bases, with 12 bases between them. This CDR3 spans 13 amino acids. The CDR3 DNA is TGTGCCAGCAGTTACTCAACAGGTCGGATAGCTTTCTTT. Translating gives CASSYSTGRIAFF.

The V call is TRBV11-2, the J call TRBJ2-4, with D tentatively TRBD2 (5 bases). Looked up from germline, CDR1 is SGHAT and CDR2 is FQNNGV. This CDR3 region has 14 residues. The ends were cut back, 5 bases at V and 2 bases at J, with 10 bases in the middle. CDR3 region: CASSPGSTKNIQYF. The CDR3 DNA reads as TGTGCCAGCAGCCCTGGGAGTACCAAAAACATTCAGTACTTC.

The rearrangement joins TRBV18 to TRBJ2-6, with 7 nucleotides matching TRBD1. CDR1 is KGHSH, CDR2 LQKENI, per germline. The V gene end was trimmed by 6 bases and the J gene end by 2 bases; junction bases not matched to a gene: 10. The CDR3 contains 17 residues. DNA for the CDR3: TGTGCCAGCTCCCGGGACAGTGGACTGGCTGGGGCCAACGTCCTGACTTTC. Translated: CASSRDSGLAGANVLTF.

The rearrangement uses TRBV20-1 and TRBJ2-5, with 7 bases lining up with TRBD2. The junction had 4 bases not matched to a gene; V was cut back by 3 bases and J by 0 bases. Germline V gene lookup returns CDR1 DFQATT and CDR2 SNEGSKA (reference sequence). This CDR3 has 14 residues. The CDR3 sequence: CSASAGTNQETQYF. The CDR3 nucleotides are TGCAGTGCTAGTGCCGGGACTAACCAAGAGACCCAGTACTTC.

The V gene is TRBV5-6, the J gene TRBJ1-5; D is ambiguous. The CDR3 is 14 residues long. Trimming left V 5 bases short and J 0 bases short, with 9 bases between. Germline V gives CDR1 SGHDT, CDR2 YYEEEE. DNA for the CDR3: TGTGCCAGCAGTTCAGGCTATAGCAATCAGCCCCAGCATTTT. The encoded protein is CASSSGYSNQPQHF.

The chain couples TRBV5-1 to TRBJ2-4, with 13 nucleotides matching TRBD2. The CDR3 runs 17 residues. With V trimmed by 4 bases and J by 6 bases, 10 bases remained unmatched. The V gene's germline CDR1 is SGHRS and CDR2 YFSETQ. CDR3 DNA sequence: TGCGCCAGCAGCCCCGGACTAGCGGGGGCCCAGGGAAACATTCAGTACTTC. Translation: CASSPGLAGAQGNIQYF.

The chain combines TRBV19 with TRBJ1-2; 8 bases match TRBD1. The length of the CDR3 is 15 residues. The junction had 6 bases not matched to a gene; V was cut back by 6 bases and J by 0 bases. CDR1 and CDR2 (germline): LNHDA, SQIVND (reference sequence). CDR3 DNA: TGTGCCAGTAGAAACGGACAGGGAGCTAACTATGGCTACACCTTC. It specifies CASRNGQGANYGYTF.

This chain connects TRBV27 to TRBJ2-1; 9 nucleotides agree with TRBD1. The CDR3 contains 15 residues. With V trimmed by 2 bases and J by 6 bases, 5 bases remained unmatched. The germline gives CDR1 MNHEY, CDR2 SMNVEV (reference sequence). CDR3 in DNA: TGTGCCAGCAGTTTACCGGGACAGGGTTCCAATGAGCAGTTCTTC. This translates into CASSLPGQGSNEQFF.

This clone was seen a few times. V gene TRBV28 combines with J gene TRBJ1-1, with TRBD1 as a possible D gene (6 bases). CDR1 is MDHEN, CDR2 SYDVKM, per germline. Trimming stripped 10 bases from V and 4 bases from J, with 16 bases between. The CDR3 has 13 residues. CDR3 residues: CATRRGGVTEAFF. DNA of the CDR3: TGTGCCACACGACGGGGGGGCGTCACTGAAGCTTTCTTT.

CDR3 protein: CASSRTTSAYEQYF. The CDR3 bases are TGTGCCAGCAGCCGAACAACTAGCGCCTACGAGCAGTACTTC. The chain employs TRBV27 and TRBJ2-7; 7 nucleotides agree with TRBD2. There are 14 residues in the CDR3. The J segment lost 2 bases and the V segment lost 6 bases, leaving 7 bases of the junction unmatched. Looked up from germline, CDR1 is MNHEY and CDR2 is SMNVEV (reference sequence).

This chain joins TRBV27 and TRBJ1-1; 7 nucleotides agree with TRBD1. There are 16 residues in the CDR3. Germline values: CDR1 MNHEY, CDR2 SMNVEV (reference sequence). V lost 6 bases and J lost 6; bases outside the gene matches: 16. CDR3 protein: CASRTKKQGPTAEAFF. The CDR3 DNA is TGTGCCAGCAGAACAAAAAAACAGGGGCCCACCGCTGAAGCTTTCTTT.

The chain links TRBV5-6 to TRBJ2-2; 8 positions match TRBD1. After removal of 2 bases from V and 2 bases from J, the junction contained 5 bases not matched to a gene. CDR3 length: 16 amino acids. CDR1 and CDR2 (germline): SGHDT, YYEEEE. The CDR3: CASSFVDRDNTGELFF. As DNA, the CDR3 is TGTGCCAGCAGCTTTGTGGACAGGGACAACACCGGGGAGCTGTTTTTT. Drawing the rest from reference TRBV5-6 and TRBJ2-2, the complete variable domain is DAGVTQSPTHLIKTRGQQVTLRCSPKSGHDTVSWYQQALGQGPQFIFQYYEEEERQRGNFPDRFSGHQFPNYSSELNVNALLLGDSALYLCASSFVDRDNTGELFFGEGSRLTVL.

The V call is TRBV5-1, the J call TRBJ2-5; 10 nucleotides line up with TRBD2. The CDR3 has 16 residues. Trimming took 0 bases from V and 1 from J; bases not matched to a gene: 3. The germline gives CDR1 SGHRS, CDR2 YFSETQ. Written as DNA, the CDR3 is TGCGCCAGCAGCTTGGGAGCGGGGGGGGCCCAAGAGACCCAGTACTTC. This translates into CASSLGAGGAQETQYF.

This chain links TRBV5-4 with TRBJ2-5; 8 bases map to TRBD2. The CDR3 consists of 14 residues. The junction had 3 bases not matched to a gene; V was cut back by 0 bases and J by 5 bases. Germline CDR1 and CDR2: SGHNT and YYREEE (reference sequence). The CDR3 DNA is TGTGCCAGCAGCTTGGGGGGACTAGAGGAGACCCAGTACTTC. Translation gives CASSLGGLEETQYF.